This T cell receptor beta chain was identified during a study of tumor-infiltrating lymphocytes in localized non-small cell lung cancer. Study overall: Patients included smokers and never-smokers with various histologies, some sampled after neoadjuvant chemotherapy.

The assay was immunoSEQ multiplex PCR, and TCRdb's table has in-frame clones only and misses some. The data show under 2,000 clones, with 30% to 40% seen just once and about 14% held by the top ten. This TCR derives from a human donor with non-small cell lung cancer. The sample taken for sequencing was uninvolved lung tissue not adjacent to the tumor.

Here the CDR3 DNA reads TGCAGCGTTGAGGGGGTGCAGGGGACTTACAACTACAATGAGCAGTTCTTC. It yields the protein CSVEGVQGTYNYNEQFF. V is TRBV29-1 and J is TRBJ2-1, with D tentatively TRBD1 or TRBD2 (6 bases each). Germline V lookup: CDR1 SQVTM, CDR2 ANQGSEA. CDR3 length equals 17 residues. V was pared by 3 bases and J by 3 bases, with 21 bases between.